This T cell receptor beta chain originates from a study of T cell responses to AZD1222 COVID-19 vaccine. The table lists this clone with a count of one. Its antigen is undetermined. The repertoire was sequenced with immunoSEQ multiplex PCR; TCRdb's copy has only in-frame clones and lacks some. Of under 200,000 clones listed, just over 90% are singletons. Whole-study findings and limits: It should be noted that donors were predominantly white British and more often female, and clonal diversity was possibly underestimated. Receipt of two AZD1222 doses was followed by a rise in Spike-specific TCR breadth and depth.

Looked up from germline, CDR1 is LNHDA and CDR2 is SQIVND (reference sequence). This CDR3 is 11 amino acids long. V lost 1 base and J lost 10, with 7 bases in between. V is TRBV19 and J is TRBJ1-1; no firm D call. The sequencing used peripheral blood, collected 28 days after the second dose of the MenACWY control vaccine. The TCR comes from an adult who received the MenACWY meningococcal vaccine as a control. The CDR3 reads CASSIGGIAFF. CDR3 nucleotides: TGTGCCAGTAGTATAGGAGGGATAGCTTTCTTT.